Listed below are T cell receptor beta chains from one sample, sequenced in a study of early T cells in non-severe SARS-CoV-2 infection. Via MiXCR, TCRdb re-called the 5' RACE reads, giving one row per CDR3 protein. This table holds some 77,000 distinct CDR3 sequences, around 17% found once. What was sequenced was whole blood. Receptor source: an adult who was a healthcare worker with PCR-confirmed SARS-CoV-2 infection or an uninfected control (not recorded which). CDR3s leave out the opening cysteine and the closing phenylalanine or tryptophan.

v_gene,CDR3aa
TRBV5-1,ASRPGQIDYEQY
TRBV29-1,SVVNSRVAKNIQY
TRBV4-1,ASSQGVNWDSGNTIY
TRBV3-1,ASSLRQGDEQY
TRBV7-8,ASSWWTGDNEQF
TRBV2,ASSSGTSSTDTQY
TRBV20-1,SASYLSGGTDTQY
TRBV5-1,ASIGSGGPSGEQY
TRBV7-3,ASSISGRAGEQF
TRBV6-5,ASSRSGLGGLSGNTIY
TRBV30,ARGLGPDTQY
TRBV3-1,ASSPRQRDQPQH
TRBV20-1,SAGQVGSTDTQY
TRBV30,AWSFGGAVEETQY
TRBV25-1,ASSDDRGRTEAF
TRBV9,ASGRLPEETQY
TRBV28,ASSPLPGAGDPYEQY
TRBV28,ASSSSGSGAKNIQY
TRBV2,ASTPTGGWTEAF
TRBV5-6,ASSFEGIANSPLH
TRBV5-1,ASRPGDSAYEQY
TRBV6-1,ASSEEMAGGADTQY